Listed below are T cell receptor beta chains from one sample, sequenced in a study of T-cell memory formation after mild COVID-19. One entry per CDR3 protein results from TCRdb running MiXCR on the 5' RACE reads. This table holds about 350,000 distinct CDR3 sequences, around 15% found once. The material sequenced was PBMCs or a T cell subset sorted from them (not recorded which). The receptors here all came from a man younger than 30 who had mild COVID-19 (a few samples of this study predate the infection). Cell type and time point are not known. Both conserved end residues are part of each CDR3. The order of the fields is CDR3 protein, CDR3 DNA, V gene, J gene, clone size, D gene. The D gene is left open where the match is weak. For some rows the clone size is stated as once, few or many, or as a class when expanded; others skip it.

CDR3: CASRERLGRQNNEQFF
DNA: TGTGCCAGCAGGGAACGTCTGGGACGGCAAAACAATGAGCAGTTCTTC
V: TRBV12-3/TRBV12-4
J: TRBJ2-1
size: .
D: .

CDR3: CASSPDRIRAFF
DNA: TGTGCCAGCAGCCCCGACAGGATACGGGCTTTCTTT
V: TRBV4-2
J: TRBJ1-1
size: many
D: .

CDR3: CAISVGVGRETQYF
DNA: TGTGCCATCAGTGTGGGTGTGGGTCGGGAGACCCAGTACTTC
V: TRBV10-3
J: TRBJ2-5
size: .
D: .

CDR3: CASSLGGTGQETQYF
DNA: TGTGCCAGCAGCTTAGGAGGGACAGGGCAAGAGACCCAGTACTTC
V: TRBV7-2
J: TRBJ2-5
size: many
D: TRBD1

CDR3: CASSLSPGPRNEQFF
DNA: TGTGCCAGCAGCTTAAGTCCCGGCCCTCGCAATGAGCAGTTCTTC
V: TRBV7-9
J: TRBJ2-1
size: .
D: .

CDR3: CASSGGGTGELFF
DNA: TGTGCCAGCAGCGGGGGGGGCACCGGGGAGCTGTTTTTT
V: TRBV9
J: TRBJ2-2
size: .
D: TRBD2

CDR3: CASSLGQGQLGYTF
DNA: TGTGCCAGCAGCTTGGGGCAGGGTCAACTTGGCTACACCTTC
V: TRBV7-9
J: TRBJ1-2
size: .
D: .

CDR3: CASRYRGPRSSYNEQFF
DNA: TGTGCCAGCCGGTACCGGGGGCCCAGGAGCTCCTACAATGAGCAGTTCTTC
V: TRBV6-4
J: TRBJ2-1
size: .
D: .

CDR3: CASSLSFGDTQYF
DNA: TGTGCCAGCAGCTTATCGTTCGGAGATACGCAGTATTTT
V: TRBV7-3
J: TRBJ2-3
size: many
D: .

CDR3: CASSPTGGHQPQHF
DNA: TGCGCCAGCAGCCCTACTGGGGGGCATCAGCCCCAGCATTTT
V: TRBV4-3
J: TRBJ1-5
size: few
D: .

CDR3: CASSPTGPYNEQFF
DNA: TGTGCCAGCAGCCCGACAGGGCCCTACAATGAGCAGTTCTTC
V: TRBV6-1
J: TRBJ2-1
size: few
D: TRBD1

CDR3: CASSLAAQGTYEQYF
DNA: TGTGCCAGCAGTTTAGCTGCCCAGGGGACCTACGAGCAGTACTTC
V: TRBV12-3/TRBV12-4
J: TRBJ2-7
size: few
D: .

CDR3: CASSLGSVVVSPLHF
DNA: TGTGCCAGCAGCTTGGGGTCAGTAGTAGTTTCACCCCTCCACTTT
V: TRBV7-2
J: TRBJ1-6
size: many
D: .

CDR3: CASSPRSQGAETQYF
DNA: TGTGCCAGCTCACCACGATCACAGGGTGCGGAGACCCAGTACTTC
V: TRBV18
J: TRBJ2-5
size: many
D: .

CDR3: CATSSLAVSTDTQYF
DNA: TGTGCCACCAGCAGCTTAGCGGTATCCACAGATACGCAGTATTTT
V: TRBV15
J: TRBJ2-3
size: .
D: .

CDR3: CATLAGGSHNEQFF
DNA: TGTGCCACCCTAGCGGGGGGCTCTCACAATGAGCAGTTCTTC
V: TRBV27
J: TRBJ2-1
size: .
D: TRBD2

CDR3: CASSLSLSYEQYF
DNA: TGCGCCAGCAGCTTGTCGCTCTCCTACGAGCAGTACTTC
V: TRBV5-1
J: TRBJ2-7
size: many
D: .

CDR3: CASTPKGQTLYNEQFF
DNA: TGTGCCAGCACCCCCAAGGGGCAGACCCTTTACAATGAGCAGTTCTTC
V: TRBV7-9
J: TRBJ2-1
size: .
D: .

CDR3: CASSLQGVEQFF
DNA: TGTGCCAGCAGCTTACAGGGGGTTGAGCAGTTCTTC
V: TRBV7-2
J: TRBJ2-1
size: many
D: TRBD1

CDR3: CASSYKPGGQETQYF
DNA: TGTGCCAGCAGTTACAAGCCAGGGGGCCAGGAGACCCAGTACTTC
V: TRBV6-2/TRBV6-3
J: TRBJ2-5
size: .
D: TRBD1

CDR3: CASSLPPYGYTF
DNA: TGTGCCAGCAGCTTACCCCCCTATGGCTACACCTTC
V: TRBV5-4
J: TRBJ1-2
size: .
D: .

CDR3: CASSAQVDTIYF
DNA: TGTGCCAGCAGTGCTCAAGTTGACACCATATATTTT
V: TRBV2
J: TRBJ1-3
size: .
D: .

CDR3: CSVVAELAVLNEQFF
DNA: TGCAGTGTGGTGGCTGAGCTAGCGGTTCTCAATGAGCAGTTCTTC
V: TRBV20-1
J: TRBJ2-1
size: few
D: TRBD2

CDR3: CASSSGQGARKPQHF
DNA: TGTGCCAGCAGCAGCGGACAGGGGGCGCGTAAGCCCCAGCATTTT
V: TRBV6-1
J: TRBJ1-5
size: few
D: TRBD1

CDR3: CASSVSGVTEAFF
DNA: TGCGCCAGCAGCGTCTCAGGGGTTACTGAAGCTTTCTTT
V: TRBV5-1
J: TRBJ1-1
size: few
D: .

CDR3: CASSLGVLGSQPQHF
DNA: TGTGCCAGCAGCTTAGGCGTATTGGGGAGTCAGCCCCAGCATTTT
V: TRBV7-6
J: TRBJ1-5
size: .
D: .

CDR3: CAISGSGVEETQYF
DNA: TGTGCCATCAGTGGCTCAGGGGTTGAAGAGACCCAGTACTTC
V: TRBV10-3
J: TRBJ2-5
size: many
D: .

CDR3: CASSTRDRGSTDTQYF
DNA: TGTGCCAGCAGCACCCGGGACAGGGGCAGCACAGATACGCAGTATTTT
V: TRBV7-6
J: TRBJ2-3
size: many
D: TRBD1

CDR3: CASPADSYTGELFF
DNA: TGTGCCAGCCCAGCTGATAGTTACACCGGGGAGCTGTTTTTT
V: TRBV12-3/TRBV12-4
J: TRBJ2-2
size: few
D: .

CDR3: CASSPAGQQSNYGYTF
DNA: TGTGCCAGCAGCCCAGCAGGCCAGCAATCAAACTATGGCTACACCTTC
V: TRBV7-8
J: TRBJ1-2
size: many
D: .

CDR3: CASRQTFQTEVYGYTF
DNA: TGCGCCAGCCGTCAGACCTTTCAGACGGAAGTCTATGGCTACACCTTC
V: TRBV4-1
J: TRBJ1-2
size: .
D: .

CDR3: CASSYSTGGFEAFF
DNA: TGTGCCAGCAGTTACTCGACGGGAGGGTTTGAAGCTTTCTTT
V: TRBV6-5
J: TRBJ1-1
size: few
D: .

CDR3: CASSHIVQTGVAEAFF
DNA: TGTGCCAGCAGTCATATCGTACAGACTGGGGTAGCTGAAGCTTTCTTT
V: TRBV7-8
J: TRBJ1-1
size: .
D: .

CDR3: CASSQDYGGSYNEQFF
DNA: TGCGCCAGCAGCCAAGATTATGGGGGCTCCTACAATGAGCAGTTCTTC
V: TRBV4-3
J: TRBJ2-1
size: many
D: .

CDR3: CASSLQQGFRTDTQYF
DNA: TGTGCCAGCAGTTTACAACAGGGGTTTCGGACAGATACGCAGTATTTT
V: TRBV28
J: TRBJ2-3
size: .
D: TRBD1

CDR3: CASSYALDSDGYTF
DNA: TGTGCCAGCAGTTACGCCCTCGACTCGGACGGCTACACCTTC
V: TRBV6-2/TRBV6-3
J: TRBJ1-2
size: .
D: .

CDR3: CTSSLTTNQPQHF
DNA: TGTACCAGCAGCCTAACCACGAATCAGCCCCAGCATTTT
V: TRBV11-2
J: TRBJ1-5
size: .
D: .

CDR3: CASSPLLGGYGYTF
DNA: TGTGCCAGCAGCCCGCTTTTGGGCGGCTATGGCTACACCTTC
V: TRBV7-2
J: TRBJ1-2
size: few
D: .

CDR3: CASSPTHSGRDRDGYTF
DNA: TGTGCCAGCAGCCCTACCCATTCGGGCCGGGACAGGGATGGCTACACCTTC
V: TRBV11-2
J: TRBJ1-2
size: few
D: TRBD1

CDR3: CASSLGEGGQPQHF
DNA: TGTGCCAGCAGCCTTGGGGAGGGCGGCCAGCCCCAGCATTTT
V: TRBV12-3/TRBV12-4
J: TRBJ1-5
size: few
D: .

CDR3: CASSQGADNTEAFF
DNA: TGTGCCAGCAGCCAAGGGGCAGATAACACTGAAGCTTTCTTT
V: TRBV3-1
J: TRBJ1-1
size: .
D: .

CDR3: CSVDQYNEQFF
DNA: TGCAGCGTTGATCAGTACAATGAGCAGTTCTTC
V: TRBV29-1
J: TRBJ2-1
size: .
D: .

CDR3: CASSPVVAGQETQYF
DNA: TGTGCCAGCAGCCCCGTCGTCGCGGGGCAAGAGACCCAGTACTTC
V: TRBV7-6
J: TRBJ2-5
size: .
D: .

CDR3: CASSQVGGGSGELFF
DNA: TGCGCCAGCAGCCAAGTGGGCGGGGGCTCCGGGGAGCTGTTTTTT
V: TRBV4-1
J: TRBJ2-2
size: .
D: .

CDR3: CASSLSFEPNQPQHF
DNA: TGTGCCAGCAGTTTGTCTTTCGAACCCAATCAGCCCCAGCATTTT
V: TRBV12-3/TRBV12-4
J: TRBJ1-5
size: .
D: .

CDR3: CATSDFGTGEETQYF
DNA: TGTGCCACCAGTGATTTCGGGACAGGGGAAGAGACCCAGTACTTC
V: TRBV24-1
J: TRBJ2-5
size: .
D: TRBD1

CDR3: CASSLALAGSYNEQFF
DNA: TGTGCCAGCAGCTTAGCACTAGCGGGTTCCTACAATGAGCAGTTCTTC
V: TRBV7-9
J: TRBJ2-1
size: many
D: TRBD2

CDR3: CASRGVSQETQYF
DNA: TGTGCCAGCAGGGGCGTATCACAAGAGACCCAGTACTTC
V: TRBV4-2
J: TRBJ2-5
size: few
D: .